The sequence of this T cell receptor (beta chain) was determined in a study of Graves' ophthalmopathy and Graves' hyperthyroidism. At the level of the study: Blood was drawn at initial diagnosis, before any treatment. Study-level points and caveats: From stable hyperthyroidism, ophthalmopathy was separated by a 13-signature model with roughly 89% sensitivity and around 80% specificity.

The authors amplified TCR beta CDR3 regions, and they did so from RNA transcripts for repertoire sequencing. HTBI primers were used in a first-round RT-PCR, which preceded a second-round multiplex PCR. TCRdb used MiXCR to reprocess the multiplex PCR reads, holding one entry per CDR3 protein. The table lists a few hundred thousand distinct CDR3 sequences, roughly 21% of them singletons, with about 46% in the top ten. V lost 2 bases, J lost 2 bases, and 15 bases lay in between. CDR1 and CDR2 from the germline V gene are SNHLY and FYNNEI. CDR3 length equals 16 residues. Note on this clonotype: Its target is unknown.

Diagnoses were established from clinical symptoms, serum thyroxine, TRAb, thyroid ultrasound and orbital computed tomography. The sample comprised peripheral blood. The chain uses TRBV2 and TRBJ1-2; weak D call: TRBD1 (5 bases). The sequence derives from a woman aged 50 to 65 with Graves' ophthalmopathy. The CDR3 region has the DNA TGTGCCAGCAGTGAAATTGTGGGGCGGACCAACTATGGCTACACCTTC. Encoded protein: CASSEIVGRTNYGYTF.